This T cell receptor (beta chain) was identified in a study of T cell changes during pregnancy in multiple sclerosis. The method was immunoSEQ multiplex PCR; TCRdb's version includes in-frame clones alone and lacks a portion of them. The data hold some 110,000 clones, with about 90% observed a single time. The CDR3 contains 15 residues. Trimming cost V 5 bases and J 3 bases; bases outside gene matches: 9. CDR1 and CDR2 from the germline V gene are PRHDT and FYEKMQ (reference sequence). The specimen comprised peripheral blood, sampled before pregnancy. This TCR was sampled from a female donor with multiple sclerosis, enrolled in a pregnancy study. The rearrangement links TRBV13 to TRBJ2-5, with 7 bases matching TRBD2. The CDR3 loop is CASSRAGLAEETQYF. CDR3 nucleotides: TGTGCCAGCAGCCGTGCTGGCCTAGCGGAAGAGACCCAGTACTTC.